This TCR beta chain comes out of a study of T cells in Graves' hyperthyroidism and ophthalmopathy. General observations from the study: Through a model of 13 V-J features, ophthalmopathy was separated from stable hyperthyroidism. Researchers found most expanded thyroid clonotypes above 0.001 in blood as well.

The germline V gene has CDR1 MNHNS and CDR2 SASEGT. This CDR3 is 14 amino acids long. J was trimmed by 4 bases and V by 5 bases; bases with no gene match: 7. Amplification of TCR beta CDR3 regions used RNA as the template. The HTBI primer set was used in a first-round RT-PCR of the TCR CDR3. Via MiXCR, TCRdb re-called the multiplex PCR reads, giving one row per CDR3 protein. Among approximately 400,000 distinct CDR3 sequences listed, approximately 25% were seen once. In regard to this clonotype: Antigen: not known.

The TCR originated in a man in his fifties or sixties with Graves' hyperthyroidism. The chain couples TRBV6-1 to TRBJ1-2, with 7 nucleotides matching TRBD1. Sequenced material: blood. CDR3 protein: CASSRQGDSYGYTF. CDR3 coding DNA: TGTGCCAGCAGTCGACAGGGCGATTCCTATGGCTACACCTTC.